This T cell receptor (beta chain) was obtained from a study of blood T cell repertoires in COVID-19. Study at large: Samples of COVID-19 (acute and convalescent) were obtained from the United States, Italy and Spain. Sample material is recorded as cDNA or gDNA derived from T cells, B-cell-depleted T cells, or PBMCs.

This clone was recorded a few times. Germline assignment: CDR1 MNHEY and CDR2 SVGEGT. The CDR3 length is 12 residues. V lost 4 bases, J lost 9 bases, and 10 bases lay in between. Measured with immunoSEQ multiplex PCR; TCRdb has only the in-frame clones, and not every one. The sample holds 200,000 to 250,000 clones, around 82% seen once. The sample comprised peripheral blood. The TCR originated in a woman aged 55-75 years with acute or convalescent COVID-19. The chain combines TRBV6-2 or TRBV6-3 with TRBJ2-1, with unresolved D. For the CDR3, the DNA is TGTGCCAGCAGTTTCGGTGAGGTTGAGCAGTTCTTC. Its translation is CASSFGEVEQFF.